This T cell receptor beta chain was found in a study of vaccination and CD4 T cells after COVID-19. Time point meaning: late sampling 161 to 241 days after vaccination in three convalescent patients. Treatment here: roughly 10-day PBMC culture with coronavirus spike peptide pools or control peptides (ViraFEST assay). For ViraFEST, peptide pools expanded antigen-specific T cells, after which the TCRs were sequenced. Comment on this clonotype: Antigen unknown.

The CDR3 consists of 16 residues. V gave up 3 bases and J gave up 11 bases; unmatched junction bases: 8. The germline V gene has CDR1 MNHNS and CDR2 SASEGT. Cultured CD4+ T cell DNA underwent sequencing with the Oncomine TCR Beta short-read assay. TCRdb re-analysed the PCR reads in MiXCR, keeping a single row per CDR3 protein. This sample carries around 16,000 distinct CDR3 sequences, roughly 48% of them seen once, and the ten largest clones take around 21%. The chain links TRBV6-1 to TRBJ2-3, with 16 bases identical to TRBD2. This specimen was CD4+ T cells from blood, cultured in vitro, taken about 7 months after SARS-CoV-2 vaccination. This clonotype was obtained from a human donor who had recovered from COVID-19. The CDR3 region has the DNA TGTGCCAGCAGTGATACGGGACTAGCGGGGGGGGGCAGGCAGTATTTT. It codes for CASSDTGLAGGGRQYF.